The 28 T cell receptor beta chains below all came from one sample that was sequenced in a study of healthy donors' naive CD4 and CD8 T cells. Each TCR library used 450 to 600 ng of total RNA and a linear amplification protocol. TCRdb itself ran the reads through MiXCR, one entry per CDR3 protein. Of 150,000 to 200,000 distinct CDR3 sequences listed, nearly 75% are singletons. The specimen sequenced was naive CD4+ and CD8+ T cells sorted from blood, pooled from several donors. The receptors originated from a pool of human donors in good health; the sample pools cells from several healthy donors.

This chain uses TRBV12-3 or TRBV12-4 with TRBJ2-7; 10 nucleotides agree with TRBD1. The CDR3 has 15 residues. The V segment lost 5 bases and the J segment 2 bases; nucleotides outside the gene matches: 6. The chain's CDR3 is CASSGPGQGPYEQYF. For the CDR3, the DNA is TGTGCCAGCAGTGGCCCGGGACAGGGGCCCTACGAGCAGTACTTC.

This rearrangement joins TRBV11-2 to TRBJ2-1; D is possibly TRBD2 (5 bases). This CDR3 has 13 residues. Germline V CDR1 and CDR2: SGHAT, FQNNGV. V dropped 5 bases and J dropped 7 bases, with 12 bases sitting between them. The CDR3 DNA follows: TGTGCCAGCAGCCCCCAATGGAGGAATGAGCAGTTCTTC. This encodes CASSPQWRNEQFF.

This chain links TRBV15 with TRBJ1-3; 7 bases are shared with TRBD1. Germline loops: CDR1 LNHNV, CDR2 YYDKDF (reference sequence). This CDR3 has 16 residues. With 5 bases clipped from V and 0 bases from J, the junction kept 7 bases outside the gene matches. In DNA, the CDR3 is TGTGCCACCAGCGTCGGCAGGGGGTTCTCTGGAAACACCATATATTTT. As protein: CATSVGRGFSGNTIYF.

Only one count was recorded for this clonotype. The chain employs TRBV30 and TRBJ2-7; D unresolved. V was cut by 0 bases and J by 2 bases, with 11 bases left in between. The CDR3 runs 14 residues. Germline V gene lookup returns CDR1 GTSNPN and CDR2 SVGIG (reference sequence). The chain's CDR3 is CAWSVYSETYEQYF. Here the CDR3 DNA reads TGTGCCTGGAGTGTATATAGTGAGACCTACGAGCAGTACTTC.

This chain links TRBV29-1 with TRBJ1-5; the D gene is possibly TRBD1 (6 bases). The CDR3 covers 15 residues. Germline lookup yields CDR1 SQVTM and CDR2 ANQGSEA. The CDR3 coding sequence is TGCAGACAGCGCCACGTACAGGGTTGGGATCAGCCCCAGCATTTT. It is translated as CRQRHVQGWDQPQHF.

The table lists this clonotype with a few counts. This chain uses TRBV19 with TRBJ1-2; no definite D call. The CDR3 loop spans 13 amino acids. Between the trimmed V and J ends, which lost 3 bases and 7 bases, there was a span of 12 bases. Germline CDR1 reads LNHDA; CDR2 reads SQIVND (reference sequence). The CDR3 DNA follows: TGTGCCAGTAGTATTAGGTTGGGAGGTGGCTACACCTTC. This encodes CASSIRLGGGYTF.

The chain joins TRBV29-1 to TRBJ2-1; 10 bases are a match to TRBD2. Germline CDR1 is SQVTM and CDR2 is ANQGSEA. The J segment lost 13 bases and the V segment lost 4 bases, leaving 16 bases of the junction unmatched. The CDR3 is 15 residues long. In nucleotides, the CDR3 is TGCAGCGTTGCCCAGGGACTAGCGAGCCACGCAACTCAGTTCTTC. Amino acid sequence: CSVAQGLASHATQFF.

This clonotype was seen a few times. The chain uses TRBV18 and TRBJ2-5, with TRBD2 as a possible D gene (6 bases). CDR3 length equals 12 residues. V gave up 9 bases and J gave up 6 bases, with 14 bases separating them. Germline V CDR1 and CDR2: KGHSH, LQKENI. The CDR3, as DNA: TGTGCCAGTGCCCAGGAGGGGAAGACCCAGTACTTC. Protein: CASAQEGKTQYF.

The CDR3 bases are TGTGCCAGCAGCCAAGGCCGGCCCGCGGAGACCCAGTACTTC. Translating gives CASSQGRPAETQYF. V and J are TRBV14 and TRBJ2-5, with no clear D. The CDR3 is 14 residues long. Germline V gene sequence: CDR1 SGHDN, CDR2 FVKESK. The V end was cut by 1 base, the J end by 5 bases, with 11 bases between.

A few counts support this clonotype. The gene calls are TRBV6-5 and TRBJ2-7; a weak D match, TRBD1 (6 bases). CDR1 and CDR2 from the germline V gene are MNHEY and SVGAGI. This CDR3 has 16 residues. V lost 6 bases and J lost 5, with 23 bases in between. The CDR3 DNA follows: TGTGCCAGCAGGACCGACAGGATACCTAGGTCCGACGAGCAGTACTTC. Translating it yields CASRTDRIPRSDEQYF.

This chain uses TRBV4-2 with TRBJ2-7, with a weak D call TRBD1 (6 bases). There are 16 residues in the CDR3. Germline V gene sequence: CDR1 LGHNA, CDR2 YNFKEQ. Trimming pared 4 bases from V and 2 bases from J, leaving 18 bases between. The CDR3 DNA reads TGTGCCAGCAGCCCTAGTGGAAGACAGGACCCCTACGAGCAGTACTTC. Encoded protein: CASSPSGRQDPYEQYF.

Written as DNA, the CDR3 is TGCGCCAGCAGAAAGGTTAGCGGCCTGCTCGGGGAGCTGTTTTTT. This gives the protein CASRKVSGLLGELFF. The chain recombines TRBV5-1 with TRBJ2-2; D might be TRBD2 (6 bases). CDR1 is SGHRS and CDR2 is YFSETQ in the germline V gene. The CDR3 is made up of 15 amino acids. With 5 bases removed from V and 7 bases from J, the gap between germline ends came to 18 bases.

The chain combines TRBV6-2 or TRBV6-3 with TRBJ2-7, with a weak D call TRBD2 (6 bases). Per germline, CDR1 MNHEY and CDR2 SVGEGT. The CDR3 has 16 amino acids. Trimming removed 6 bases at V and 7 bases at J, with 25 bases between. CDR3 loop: CASSSSGGDPTREQYF. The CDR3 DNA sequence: TGTGCCAGCAGCTCATCCGGCGGGGACCCTACGAGGGAGCAGTACTTC.

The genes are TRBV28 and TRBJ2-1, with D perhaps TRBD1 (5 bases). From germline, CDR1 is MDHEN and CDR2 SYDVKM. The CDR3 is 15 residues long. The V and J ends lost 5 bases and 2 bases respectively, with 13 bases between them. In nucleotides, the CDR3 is TGTGCCAGCAGTGAGCAGGGCTTCCCCTACAATGAGCAGTTCTTC. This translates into CASSEQGFPYNEQFF.

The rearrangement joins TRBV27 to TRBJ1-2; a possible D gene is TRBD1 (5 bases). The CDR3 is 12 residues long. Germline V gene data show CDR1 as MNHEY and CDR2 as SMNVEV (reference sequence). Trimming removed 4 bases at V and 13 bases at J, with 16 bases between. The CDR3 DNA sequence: TGTGCCAGCAGTTCCACCTCGGGGGAACTCACCTTC. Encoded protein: CASSSTSGELTF.

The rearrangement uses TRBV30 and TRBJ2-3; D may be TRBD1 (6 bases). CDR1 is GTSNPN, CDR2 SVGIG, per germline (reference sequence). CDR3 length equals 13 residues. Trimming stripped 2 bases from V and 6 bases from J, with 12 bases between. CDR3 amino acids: CAWSIVGGDTQYF. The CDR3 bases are TGTGCCTGGAGTATCGTAGGGGGTGATACGCAGTATTTT. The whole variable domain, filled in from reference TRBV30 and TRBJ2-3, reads SQTIHQWPATLVQPVGSPLSLECTVEGTSNPNLYWYRQAAGRGLQLLFYSVGIGQISSEVPQNLSASRPQDRQFILSSKKLLLSDSGFYLCAWSIVGGDTQYFGPGTRLTVL.

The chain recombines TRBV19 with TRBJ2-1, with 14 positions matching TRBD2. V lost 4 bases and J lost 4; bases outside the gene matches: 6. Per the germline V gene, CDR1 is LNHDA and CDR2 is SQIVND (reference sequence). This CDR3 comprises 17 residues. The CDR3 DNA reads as TGTGCCAGTAGTAAAAGGACTAGCGGGAGGCCTTACAATGAGCAGTTCTTC. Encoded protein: CASSKRTSGRPYNEQFF.

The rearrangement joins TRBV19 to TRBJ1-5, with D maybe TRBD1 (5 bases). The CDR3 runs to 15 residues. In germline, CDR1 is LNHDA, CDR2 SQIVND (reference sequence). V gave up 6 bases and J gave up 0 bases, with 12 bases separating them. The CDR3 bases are TGTGCCAGTAGCCTTCTGACAGATAGCAATCAGCCCCAGCATTTT. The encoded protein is CASSLLTDSNQPQHF. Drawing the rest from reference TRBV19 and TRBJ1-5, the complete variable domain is DGGITQSPKYLFRKEGQNVTLSCEQNLNHDAMYWYRQDPGQGLRLIYYSQIVNDFQKGDIAEGYSVSREKKESFPLTVTSAQKNPTAFYLCASSLLTDSNQPQHFGDGTRLSIL.

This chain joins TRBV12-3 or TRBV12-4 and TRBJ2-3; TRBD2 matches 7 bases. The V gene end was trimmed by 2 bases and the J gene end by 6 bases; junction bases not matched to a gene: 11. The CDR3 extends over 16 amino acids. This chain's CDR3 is CASSLLLAAPTDTQYF. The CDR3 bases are TGTGCCAGCAGTTTACTCCTAGCGGCACCCACGGATACGCAGTATTTT.

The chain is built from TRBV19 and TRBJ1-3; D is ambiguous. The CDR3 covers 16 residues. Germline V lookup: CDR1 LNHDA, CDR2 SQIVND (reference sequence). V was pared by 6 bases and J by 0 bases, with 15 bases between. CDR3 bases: TGTGCCAGTAGAAGCCTCGGATCGAGCTCTGGAAACACCATATATTTT. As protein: CASRSLGSSSGNTIYF. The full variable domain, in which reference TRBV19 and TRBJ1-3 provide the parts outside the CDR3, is DGGITQSPKYLFRKEGQNVTLSCEQNLNHDAMYWYRQDPGQGLRLIYYSQIVNDFQKGDIAEGYSVSREKKESFPLTVTSAQKNPTAFYLCASRSLGSSSGNTIYFGEGSWLTVV.

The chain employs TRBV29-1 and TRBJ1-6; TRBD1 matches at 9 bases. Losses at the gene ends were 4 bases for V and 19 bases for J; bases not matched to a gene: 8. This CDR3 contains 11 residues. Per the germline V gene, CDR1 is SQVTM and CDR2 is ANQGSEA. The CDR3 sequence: CSVATGDRVHF. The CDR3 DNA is TGCAGCGTTGCGACCGGGGACAGGGTGCACTTT.

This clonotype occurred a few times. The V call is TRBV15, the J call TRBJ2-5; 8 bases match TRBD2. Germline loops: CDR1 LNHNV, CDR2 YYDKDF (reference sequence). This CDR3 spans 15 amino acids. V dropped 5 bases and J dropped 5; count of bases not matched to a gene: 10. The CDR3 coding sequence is TGTGCCACCAGCTTTAGACTAGCGAGGGGGGAGACCCAGTACTTC. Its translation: CATSFRLARGETQYF.

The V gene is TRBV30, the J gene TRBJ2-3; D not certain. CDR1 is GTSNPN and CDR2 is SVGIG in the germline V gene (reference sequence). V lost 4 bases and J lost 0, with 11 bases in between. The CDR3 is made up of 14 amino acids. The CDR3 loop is CAWNVGRSTDTQYF. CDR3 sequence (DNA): TGTGCCTGGAACGTTGGTCGGAGCACAGATACGCAGTATTTT.

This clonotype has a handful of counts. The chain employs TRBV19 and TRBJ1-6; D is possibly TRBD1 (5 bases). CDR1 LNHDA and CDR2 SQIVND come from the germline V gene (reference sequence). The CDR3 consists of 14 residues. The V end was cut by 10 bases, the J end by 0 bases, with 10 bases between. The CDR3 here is CATKTVSYNSPLHF. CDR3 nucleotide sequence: TGTGCCACTAAGACAGTCTCCTATAATTCACCCCTCCACTTT.

The CDR3 region has the DNA TGTGCCAGCGGGGGCAGTCTGGACACCGGGGAGCTGTTTTTT. It codes for CASGGSLDTGELFF. This rearrangement joins TRBV19 to TRBJ2-2, with D perhaps given as TRBD1 or TRBD2 (6 bases each). Germline CDR1 is LNHDA and CDR2 is SQIVND (reference sequence). V was clipped by 9 bases and J by 3 bases, with 14 bases between them. This CDR3 comprises 14 residues.

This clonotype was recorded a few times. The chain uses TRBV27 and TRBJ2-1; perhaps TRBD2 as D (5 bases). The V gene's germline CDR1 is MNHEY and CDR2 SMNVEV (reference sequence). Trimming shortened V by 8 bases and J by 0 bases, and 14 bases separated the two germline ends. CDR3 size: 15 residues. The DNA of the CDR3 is TGTGCCAGCTTAATTCGGGGTCACTCCTACAATGAGCAGTTCTTC. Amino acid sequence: CASLIRGHSYNEQFF.

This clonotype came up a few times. CDR3 sequence (DNA): TGCGCCAGCAGCCAAGAGGAAAAACCCAATCAGCCCCAGCATTTT. This codes for CASSQEEKPNQPQHF. The chain links TRBV4-1 to TRBJ1-5; no reliable D call. There are 15 residues in the CDR3. Germline V gene sequence: CDR1 MGHRA, CDR2 YSYEKL. Trimming removed 0 bases from V and 3 bases from J, with 9 bases in between.

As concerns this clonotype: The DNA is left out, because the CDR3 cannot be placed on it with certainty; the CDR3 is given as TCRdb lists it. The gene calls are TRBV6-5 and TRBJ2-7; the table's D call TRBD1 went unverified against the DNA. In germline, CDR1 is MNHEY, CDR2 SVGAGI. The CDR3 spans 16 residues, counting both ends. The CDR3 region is CASSSSGGYNLYEQYF.